These 32 T cell receptor beta chains share one sample of origin, sequenced in a study of cytomegalovirus exposure and HLA in healthy donors. Using immunoSEQ multiplex PCR, the repertoire was profiled, and TCRdb retains in-frame clones only, with some absent. The repertoire holds about 200,000 clones, with around 80% as singletons. The sample comprised PBMCs. These receptors were taken from a woman in her 30s in good health and CMV-seropositive.

The chain links TRBV28 to TRBJ2-1; 8 nucleotides match TRBD2. The CDR3 runs 16 residues. The ends lost 5 bases at V and 8 bases at J; junction bases unmatched: 14. In germline, CDR1 is MDHEN, CDR2 SYDVKM. CDR3 sequence (DNA): TGTGCCAGCAGTCCCGGCCGGGCGGGGGGTAGCTATGAGCAGTTCTTC. Protein product: CASSPGRAGGSYEQFF.

The chain joins TRBV11-3 to TRBJ2-5, with 8 positions matching TRBD2. The CDR3 is 14 amino acids. The V segment lost 1 base and the J segment 4 bases; nucleotides outside the gene matches: 2. The germline gives CDR1 SGHNT, CDR2 YENEEA. CDR3 sequence reads: CASSLGAGGETQYF. For the CDR3, the DNA is TGTGCCAGCAGCTTAGGTGCGGGAGGAGAGACCCAGTACTTC.

The chain links TRBV28 to TRBJ1-5; D uncertain. Trimming shortened V by 3 bases and J by 4 bases, and 13 bases separated the two germline ends. Looked up from germline, CDR1 is MDHEN and CDR2 is SYDVKM. The CDR3 runs to 15 residues. The CDR3 DNA follows: TGTGCCAGCAGTTTTTGGGCCCCAGGAAATCAGCCCCAGCATTTT. Translation gives CASSFWAPGNQPQHF.

This clone was seen ten or more times. The sample carries other DNA sequences with the same CDR3. This rearrangement joins TRBV6-5 to TRBJ1-1; 9 nucleotides line up with TRBD1. The CDR3 sequence is 15 residues long. J was trimmed by 3 bases and V by 0 bases; bases with no gene match: 2. CDR1 is MNHEY, CDR2 SVGAGI, per germline. CDR3: CASSYSRQGDTEAFF. CDR3 nucleotide sequence: TGTGCCAGCAGTTACTCAAGACAGGGGGACACTGAAGCTTTCTTT.

V is TRBV4-1 and J is TRBJ1-2; D not resolved. Deletions cut 3 bases from V and 2 bases from J, with 22 bases between. CDR1 is MGHRA and CDR2 is YSYEKL in the germline V gene. This CDR3 is 18 amino acids long. For the CDR3, the DNA is TGCGCCAGCAGCCACCGCCCCGGATCAGAGGGATCCAACTATGGCTACACCTTC. Amino acids: CASSHRPGSEGSNYGYTF.

J is TRBJ2-3 and V is TRBV5-1, with unresolved D. The CDR3 consists of 15 residues. Trimming shortened V by 0 bases and J by 2 bases, and 10 bases separated the two germline ends. Germline lookup yields CDR1 SGHRS and CDR2 YFSETQ. CDR3 in DNA: TGCGCCAGCAGCTTGGAATCCCGTTTCACAGATACGCAGTATTTT. It codes for CASSLESRFTDTQYF.

The chain joins TRBV28 to TRBJ1-4; D not resolved. The germline CDR1 and CDR2 sequences are MDHEN and SYDVKM. The CDR3 has 14 residues. V was shortened by 7 bases and J by 0 bases, with 9 bases between the two germline ends. CDR3 DNA sequence: TGTGCCAGCATGGTCGGGGCAACTAATGAAAAACTGTTTTTT. It is translated as CASMVGATNEKLFF.

V is TRBV9 and J is TRBJ2-5; 7 bases map to TRBD1. The V gene end was trimmed by 6 bases and the J gene end by 1 base; junction bases not matched to a gene: 6. CDR1 is SGDLS and CDR2 is YYNGEE in the germline V gene. The CDR3 is 14 amino acids. The CDR3 sequence is CASNRDSSQETQYF. CDR3 sequence (DNA): TGTGCCAGCAACCGGGACAGCTCCCAAGAGACCCAGTACTTC.

The rearrangement uses TRBV6-4 and TRBJ1-1; the D gene is possibly TRBD1 (6 bases). Trimming pared 4 bases from V and 7 bases from J, leaving 16 bases between. Germline loops: CDR1 MRHNA, CDR2 SNTAGT. The CDR3 is 14 amino acids. The CDR3 spells CASSANPGAGEAFF. CDR3 coding DNA: TGTGCCAGCAGTGCCAACCCAGGGGCTGGTGAAGCTTTCTTT.

This chain connects TRBV6-5 to TRBJ1-5; a weak D match, TRBD1 (6 bases). CDR3 length: 14 amino acids. The V and J ends lost 5 bases and 6 bases respectively, with 14 bases between them. Per the germline V gene, CDR1 is MNHEY and CDR2 is SVGAGI. The CDR3 sequence: CASSKPRGRQPQHF. In DNA form, the CDR3 reads TGTGCCAGCAGTAAGCCCAGGGGTCGTCAGCCCCAGCATTTT.

The gene calls are TRBV14 and TRBJ1-2; no clear D. The CDR3 length is 13 residues. Between the trimmed V and J ends, which lost 1 base and 4 bases, there was a span of 7 bases. Germline CDR1 reads SGHDN; CDR2 reads FVKESK. CDR3 nucleotide sequence: TGTGCCAGCAGCCAAGGTCACGGCTATGGCTACACCTTC. Protein product: CASSQGHGYGYTF. Complete variable domain (other parts from reference TRBV14 and TRBJ1-2): EAGVTQFPSHSVIEKGQTVTLRCDPISGHDNLYWYRRVMGKEIKFLLHFVKESKQDESGMPNNRFLAERTGGTYSTLKVQPAELEDSGVYFCASSQGHGYGYTFGSGTRLTVV.

The chain carries TRBV5-6 and TRBJ2-1; 9 bases match TRBD2. The CDR3 is 15 residues long. Losses at the gene ends were 0 bases for V and 7 bases for J; bases not matched to a gene: 5. From germline, CDR1 is SGHDT and CDR2 YYEEEE. The CDR3 is CASSLGAGGINEQFF. For the CDR3, the DNA is TGTGCCAGCAGCTTGGGGGCGGGAGGGATAAATGAGCAGTTCTTC. Full variable domain (rest looked up from reference TRBV5-6 and TRBJ2-1): DAGVTQSPTHLIKTRGQQVTLRCSPKSGHDTVSWYQQALGQGPQFIFQYYEEEERQRGNFPDRFSGHQFPNYSSELNVNALLLGDSALYLCASSLGAGGINEQFFGPGTRLTVL.

The J gene is TRBJ2-7, the V gene TRBV5-4; 7 bases match TRBD2. The CDR3 contains 14 residues. V shed 4 bases and J 3 bases; nucleotides not matched to a gene: 7. From germline, CDR1 is SGHNT and CDR2 YYREEE (reference sequence). The CDR3 loop reads CASSPSSGRYEQYF. In DNA, the CDR3 is TGTGCCAGCAGCCCCTCTAGCGGACGCTACGAGCAGTACTTC. The variable domain in full, completed from reference TRBV5-4 and TRBJ2-7, reads ETGVTQSPTHLIKTRGQQVTLRCSSQSGHNTVSWYQQALGQGPQFIFQYYREEENGRGNFPPRFSGLQFPNYSSELNVNALELDDSALYLCASSPSSGRYEQYFGPGTRLTVT.

This chain links TRBV4-1 with TRBJ2-7; 8 positions agree with TRBD1. Losses at the gene ends were 0 bases for V and 4 bases for J; bases not matched to a gene: 8. Germline V CDR1 and CDR2: MGHRA, YSYEKL. The CDR3 loop spans 16 amino acids. The CDR3 reads CASSQDPGQGTYEQYF. DNA for the CDR3: TGCGCCAGCAGCCAAGATCCAGGACAGGGAACTTACGAGCAGTACTTC.

The chain recombines TRBV6-6 with TRBJ1-1; D may be TRBD1 (5 bases). The CDR3 is 15 amino acids. Per the germline V gene, CDR1 is MNHNY and CDR2 is SVGAGI (reference sequence). Trimming cost V 6 bases and J 1 base, with 15 bases left between them. CDR3 coding DNA: TGTGCCAGCAGGTCCACAGGAAGTACGAACACTGAAGCTTTCTTT. Translation: CASRSTGSTNTEAFF.

The count of this clone is one. The chain joins TRBV28 to TRBJ2-5; 11 nucleotides align to TRBD2. With 5 bases clipped from V and 2 bases from J, the junction kept 7 bases outside the gene matches. Germline V gene data show CDR1 as MDHEN and CDR2 as SYDVKM. The CDR3 spans 16 residues. CDR3 DNA sequence: TGTGCCAGCAGTCTGACTAGCGGGGTGGGGCAAGAGACCCAGTACTTC. It codes for CASSLTSGVGQETQYF.

CDR3 amino acids: CSVGGLVGGETQYF. The CDR3 region has the DNA TGCAGCGTTGGCGGACTAGTGGGTGGGGAGACCCAGTACTTC. This sequence joins TRBV29-1 and TRBJ2-5, with 7 bases fitting TRBD2. This CDR3 spans 14 amino acids. Looked up from germline, CDR1 is SQVTM and CDR2 is ANQGSEA. Unmatched junction bases numbered 10, after V lost 4 bases and J lost 5 bases.

In DNA, the CDR3 is TGTGCCAGCAGCTTAGGCCAGGGGGCTTACAATGAGCAGTTCTTC. Protein sequence: CASSLGQGAYNEQFF. This sequence joins TRBV7-3 and TRBJ2-1; TRBD1 agrees at 8 bases. V was clipped by 2 bases and J by 4 bases; unmatched bases: 4. The CDR3 sequence is 15 residues long. CDR1 is SGHTA, CDR2 FQGTGA, per germline.

The V call is TRBV30, the J call TRBJ1-1; TRBD1 might be the D (6 bases). Per the germline V gene, CDR1 is GTSNPN and CDR2 is SVGIG (reference sequence). Trimming took 1 base from V and 6 from J, leaving 12 bases between them. The CDR3 consists of 13 residues. The CDR3 nucleotides read TGTGCCTGGAGTGGGGGGCTTATGGCTGAAGCTTTCTTT. Residues: CAWSGGLMAEAFF.

This clone was detected only a few times. V gene TRBV6-1 combines with J gene TRBJ2-3; 7 nucleotides agree with TRBD1. The CDR3 sequence is 15 residues long. The germline gives CDR1 MNHNS, CDR2 SASEGT. V gave up 3 bases and J gave up 2 bases; unmatched junction bases: 5. This CDR3 is CASSETTGTTDTQYF. The CDR3 DNA reads TGTGCCAGCAGTGAGACGACAGGGACCACAGATACGCAGTATTTT.

About this clone itself: Sequence at one end of the junction differs from germline and may be a read error. The V call is TRBV7-7, the J call TRBJ2-4, with D possibly matching TRBD2 (7 bases). Per the germline V gene, CDR1 is SSHAT and CDR2 is FNYEAQ (reference sequence). This CDR3 comprises 13 residues. CDR3 coding DNA: TGTGCTAGCAGCTTAGATAGGGGGGGCATTCAGTACTTC. Translated: CASSLDRGGIQYF.

The gene calls are TRBV10-3 and TRBJ1-2; 7 bases fit TRBD1. The CDR3 length is 15 residues. Germline-derived CDR1 and CDR2 are ENHRY and SYGVKD. V shed 5 bases, J shed 0 bases, and the junction held 6 bases outside the gene matches. CDR3 protein: CAISKRDSSNYGYTF. The CDR3 coding sequence is TGTGCCATCAGTAAGAGGGACAGCTCTAACTATGGCTACACCTTC.

The rearrangement uses TRBV2 and TRBJ2-7, with 13 bases fitting TRBD2. This CDR3 has 14 residues. Germline V CDR1 and CDR2: SNHLY, FYNNEI. The V gene end was trimmed by 5 bases and the J gene end by 3 bases; junction bases not matched to a gene: 1. DNA for the CDR3: TGTGCCAGCAGTCGACTAGCGGGGGGCTACGAGCAGTACTTC. Protein product: CASSRLAGGYEQYF.

The chain uses TRBV5-1 and TRBJ2-1; 9 nucleotides line up with TRBD2. The CDR3 extends over 14 amino acids. V gave up 0 bases and J gave up 7 bases; unmatched junction bases: 2. From germline, CDR1 is SGHRS and CDR2 YFSETQ. DNA for the CDR3: TGCGCCAGCAGCTTGGAGACTAGCGGTAATGAGCAGTTCTTC. Translated: CASSLETSGNEQFF.

The CDR3 DNA follows: TGCGCCAGCAGCTTAGGGACAGCGGACACCGGGGAGCTGTTTTTT. Amino acid sequence: CASSLGTADTGELFF. The chain has TRBV5-1 and TRBJ2-2; TRBD1 aligns across 7 bases. There are 15 residues in the CDR3. The ends lost 2 bases at V and 3 bases at J; junction bases unmatched: 4. Germline V gene lookup returns CDR1 SGHRS and CDR2 YFSETQ.

The chain combines TRBV5-8 with TRBJ2-3; TRBD2 might be the D (5 bases). CDR3 length: 17 residues. CDR1 and CDR2 from the germline V gene are SGHTS and YDEGEE. V was cut by 3 bases and J by 2 bases, with 19 bases left in between. The CDR3 spells CASSYRLDYLYTDTQYF. CDR3 DNA sequence: TGTGCCAGCAGCTACCGACTCGACTACCTATACACAGATACGCAGTATTTT.

The rearrangement links TRBV5-1 to TRBJ2-7; possibly TRBD2 for D (7 bases). Germline lookup yields CDR1 SGHRS and CDR2 YFSETQ. The CDR3 is made up of 14 amino acids. V dropped 1 base and J dropped 6 bases, with 14 bases sitting between them. The CDR3 spells CASSLMAGAGEQYF. CDR3 DNA: TGCGCCAGCAGCTTGATGGCGGGGGCGGGCGAGCAGTACTTC.

The chain has TRBV5-1 and TRBJ1-3, with 7 bases that match TRBD1. Trimming cost V 4 bases and J 0 bases; bases outside gene matches: 7. The germline V gene encodes CDR1 SGHRS and CDR2 YFSETQ. The CDR3 has 16 residues. The CDR3 bases are TGCGCCAGCAGCCCCGGGACAGATATCTCTGGAAACACCATATATTTT. Its protein product is CASSPGTDISGNTIYF.

The V call is TRBV19, the J call TRBJ2-1; D is unclear. The CDR3 extends over 17 amino acids. Germline V gene data show CDR1 as LNHDA and CDR2 as SQIVND (reference sequence). V was pared by 0 bases and J by 0 bases, with 12 bases between. The CDR3 coding sequence is TGTGCCAGTAGTATAGATCATTCCTACAGCTCCTACAATGAGCAGTTCTTC. Its protein product is CASSIDHSYSSYNEQFF.

This chain connects TRBV7-8 to TRBJ2-7, with TRBD2 matching 10 bases. The germline CDR1 and CDR2 sequences are SGHVS and FQNEAQ. This CDR3 region has 16 residues. After removal of 2 bases from V and 4 bases from J, the junction contained 8 bases not matched to a gene. The DNA for the CDR3 is TGTGCCAGCAGCTTAACCGGGACTAGCGTGTTTTACGAGCAGTACTTC. Protein product: CASSLTGTSVFYEQYF.

The CDR3 DNA is TGCGCCAGCAGCATTGAGCAGGGGCAATCCTACAATGAGCAGTTCTTC. Translated, it gives CASSIEQGQSYNEQFF. The chain joins TRBV5-1 to TRBJ2-1; a weak D match, TRBD1 (6 bases). Trimming cost V 4 bases and J 1 base, with 15 bases left between them. The CDR3 runs 16 residues. From germline, CDR1 is SGHRS and CDR2 YFSETQ.

This sequence joins TRBV10-3 and TRBJ1-3; TRBD1 is a possible D gene (6 bases). V lost 0 bases to trimming and J lost 1 base, with 10 bases between them. Germline values: CDR1 ENHRY, CDR2 SYGVKD. CDR3 size: 16 residues. CDR3 DNA sequence: TGTGCCATCAGTGAGTCGGGACAAAATTCTGGAAACACCATATATTTT. Translation: CAISESGQNSGNTIYF.